Shown below are 6 T cell receptor beta chains from a single sample sequenced in a study of post-analysis software for immune sequencing data. Study-wide findings and caveats: TRBV segments more frequent in patients than in controls numbered roughly 5 and included TRBV5-6, TRBV5-1 and TRBV20-1.

Antigens of these TCRs are unknown. Unique molecular identifiers were present in the TCR beta cDNA libraries. Using its own MiXCR run on the PCR reads, TCRdb lists one record per CDR3 protein. The table records 450,000 or so distinct CDR3 sequences, around 40% of them present only once. The sequenced material came from blood. The receptors here all came from a girl aged 5-17 years with multiple sclerosis.

The rearrangement uses TRBV5-1 and TRBJ2-7; D is possibly TRBD1 or TRBD2 (6 bases each). The CDR3 is 14 residues long. V gave up 7 bases and J gave up 2 bases, with 16 bases separating them. Per the germline V gene, CDR1 is SGHRS and CDR2 is YFSETQ. CDR3: CASRGTSTTYEQYF. CDR3 nucleotide sequence: TGCGCCAGCCGGGGGACATCTACTACCTACGAGCAGTACTTC.

This rearrangement joins TRBV4-3 to TRBJ1-6, with 8 bases fitting TRBD1. This CDR3 spans 15 amino acids. The V and J ends lost 1 base and 10 bases, in that order; junction bases with no gene match: 6. Germline V CDR1 and CDR2: LGHNA, YSLEER. The CDR3 region is CASSQAYRGSSPLHF. DNA for the CDR3: TGCGCCAGCAGCCAAGCATACAGGGGGTCATCACCCCTCCACTTT.

The chain couples TRBV28 to TRBJ1-5; tentative D call: TRBD1 (5 bases). There are 14 residues in the CDR3. Trimming pared 6 bases from V and 10 bases from J, leaving 19 bases between. CDR1 MDHEN and CDR2 SYDVKM come from the germline V gene. The CDR3 reads CASSHPWTDRPQHF. The DNA of the CDR3 is TGTGCCAGCAGCCACCCCTGGACTGACAGACCCCAGCATTTT.

The chain couples TRBV5-1 to TRBJ2-1; D remains unclear. The CDR3 runs 19 residues. V dropped 2 bases and J dropped 2 bases, with 23 bases sitting between them. Germline assignment: CDR1 SGHRS and CDR2 YFSETQ. CDR3 sequence: CASSFKKLRIASPYNEQFF. For the CDR3, the DNA is TGCGCCAGCAGCTTTAAGAAACTAAGAATAGCCAGCCCCTACAATGAGCAGTTCTTC.

This chain uses TRBV7-8 with TRBJ1-5; D uncertain. This CDR3 region has 14 residues. The ends were cut back, 0 bases at V and 5 bases at J, with 8 bases in the middle. CDR1 is SGHVS and CDR2 is FQNEAQ in the germline V gene. CDR3 coding DNA: TGTGCCAGCAGCTTAGCCGGTTCTTATCAGCCCCAGCATTTT. Amino acid sequence: CASSLAGSYQPQHF.

By share of the sample, this clonotype is medium-sized. This sequence joins TRBV20-1 and TRBJ2-7; 7 nucleotides line up with TRBD1. The V segment lost 5 bases and the J segment 6 bases; nucleotides outside the gene matches: 7. CDR3 length: 12 residues. Germline V gene lookup returns CDR1 DFQATT and CDR2 SNEGSKA (reference sequence). The CDR3 bases are TGCAGTGCTGGGAGAGGGGGCGTCGAGCAGTACTTC. The encoded protein is CSAGRGGVEQYF.